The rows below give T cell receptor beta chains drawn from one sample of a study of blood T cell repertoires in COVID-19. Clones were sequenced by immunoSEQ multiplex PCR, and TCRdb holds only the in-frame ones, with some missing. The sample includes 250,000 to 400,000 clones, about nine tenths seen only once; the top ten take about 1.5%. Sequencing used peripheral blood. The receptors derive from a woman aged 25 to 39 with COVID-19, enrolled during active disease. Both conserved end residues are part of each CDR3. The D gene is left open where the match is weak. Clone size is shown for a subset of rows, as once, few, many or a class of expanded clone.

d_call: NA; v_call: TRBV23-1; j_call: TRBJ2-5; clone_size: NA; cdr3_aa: CASTSRGEETQYF; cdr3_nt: TGCGCCAGCACCTCACGGGGAGAAGAGACCCAGTACTTC
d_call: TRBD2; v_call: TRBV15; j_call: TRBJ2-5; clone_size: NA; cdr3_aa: CATSRDRLAGGPAQYF; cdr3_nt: TGTGCCACCAGCAGAGATCGACTAGCGGGGGGTCCGGCCCAGTACTTC
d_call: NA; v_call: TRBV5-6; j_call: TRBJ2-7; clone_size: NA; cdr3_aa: CASSLWGRGSEQYF; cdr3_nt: TGTGCCAGCAGCTTGTGGGGCAGGGGCTCCGAGCAGTACTTC
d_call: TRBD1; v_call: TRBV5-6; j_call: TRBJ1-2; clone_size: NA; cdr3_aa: CASSVGTDDHYGYTF; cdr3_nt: TGTGCCAGCAGCGTCGGGACAGACGACCACTATGGCTACACCTTC
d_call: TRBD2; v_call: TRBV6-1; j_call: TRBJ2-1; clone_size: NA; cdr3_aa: CASSEPSPLGSGGAEQFF; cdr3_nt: TGTGCCAGCAGTGAACCATCCCCTTTGGGTAGCGGGGGGGCCGAGCAGTTCTTC
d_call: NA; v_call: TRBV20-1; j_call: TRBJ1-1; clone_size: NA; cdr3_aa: CSARSRVWAFF; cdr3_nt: TGCAGTGCTAGATCCAGGGTCTGGGCTTTCTTT
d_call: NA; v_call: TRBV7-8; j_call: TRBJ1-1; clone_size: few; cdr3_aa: CASSPSRDTEAFF; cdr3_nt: TGTGCCAGCAGCCCGTCGCGTGACACTGAAGCTTTCTTT
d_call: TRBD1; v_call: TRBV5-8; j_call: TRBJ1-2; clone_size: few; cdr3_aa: CASSLGTGKFGYTF; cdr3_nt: TGTGCCAGCAGCTTGGGGACAGGGAAGTTTGGCTACACCTTC
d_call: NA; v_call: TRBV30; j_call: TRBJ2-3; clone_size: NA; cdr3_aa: CAWKGDITDTQYF; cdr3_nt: TGTGCCTGGAAGGGGGACATCACAGATACGCAGTATTTT
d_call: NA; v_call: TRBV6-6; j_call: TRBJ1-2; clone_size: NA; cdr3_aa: CASSTAQRLMYGYTF; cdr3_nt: TGTGCCAGCAGTACAGCCCAGAGACTAATGTATGGCTACACCTTC
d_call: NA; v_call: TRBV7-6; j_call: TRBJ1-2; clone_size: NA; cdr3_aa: CASSAGVSDYGYTF; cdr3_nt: TGTGCCAGCAGCGCAGGGGTCTCCGACTATGGCTACACCTTC
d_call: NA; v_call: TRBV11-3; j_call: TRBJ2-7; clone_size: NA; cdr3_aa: CASSVTREQYF; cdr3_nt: TGTGCCAGCAGTGTTACACGAGAGCAGTACTTC
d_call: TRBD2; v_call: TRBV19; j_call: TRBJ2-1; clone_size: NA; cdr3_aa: CASSMILAAYNEQFF; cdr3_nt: TGTGCCAGTAGTATGATTCTAGCGGCCTACAATGAGCAGTTCTTC
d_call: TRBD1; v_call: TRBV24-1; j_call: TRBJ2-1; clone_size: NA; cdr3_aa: CATSATGSSYNEQFF; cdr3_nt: TGTGCCACCAGTGCGACAGGGAGCTCCTACAATGAGCAGTTCTTC
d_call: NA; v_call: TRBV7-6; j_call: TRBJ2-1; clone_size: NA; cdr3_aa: CASSLVNGEQFF; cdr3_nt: TGTGCCAGCAGCTTAGTGAACGGTGAGCAGTTCTTC
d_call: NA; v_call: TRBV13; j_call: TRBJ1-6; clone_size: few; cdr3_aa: CASSLSPLNSPLHF; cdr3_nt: TGTGCCAGCAGCTTATCCCCTCTTAATTCACCCCTCCACTTT
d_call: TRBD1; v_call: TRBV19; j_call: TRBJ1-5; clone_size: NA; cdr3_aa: CASSLTGTNQPQHF; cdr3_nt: TGTGCCAGTAGCCTGACAGGGACCAATCAGCCCCAGCATTTT
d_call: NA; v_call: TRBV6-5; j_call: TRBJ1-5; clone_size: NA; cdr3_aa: CASGDPNQPQHF; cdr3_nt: TGTGCCAGCGGAGATCCCAATCAGCCCCAGCATTTT
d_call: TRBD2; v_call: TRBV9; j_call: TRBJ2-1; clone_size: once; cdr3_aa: CASSQSGGDYNEQFF; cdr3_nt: TGTGCCAGCAGCCAAAGCGGGGGGGACTACAATGAGCAGTTCTTC
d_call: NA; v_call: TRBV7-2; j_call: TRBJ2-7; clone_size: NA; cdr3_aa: CASSLGGRGRSYEQYF; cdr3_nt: TGTGCCAGCAGCTTAGGGGGCAGGGGTAGGTCCTACGAGCAGTACTTC
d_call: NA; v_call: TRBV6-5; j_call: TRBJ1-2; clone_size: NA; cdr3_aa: CASSYSRDPGYTF; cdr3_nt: TGTGCCAGCAGTTACTCCAGGGATCCTGGCTACACCTTC
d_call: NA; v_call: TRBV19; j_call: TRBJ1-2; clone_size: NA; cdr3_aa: CASSVELGTPLPSGYTF; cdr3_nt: TGTGCCAGTAGTGTGGAACTCGGGACACCGCTCCCTAGTGGCTACACCTTC
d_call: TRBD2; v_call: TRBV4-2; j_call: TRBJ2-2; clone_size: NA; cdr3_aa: CASSLLAGGTGELFF; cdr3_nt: TGTGCCAGCAGCCTCCTGGCGGGGGGGACCGGGGAGCTGTTTTTT
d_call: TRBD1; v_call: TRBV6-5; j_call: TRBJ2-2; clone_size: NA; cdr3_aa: CASSRTGAAGELFF; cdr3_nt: TGTGCCAGCAGTAGGACAGGGGCGGCCGGGGAGCTGTTTTTT
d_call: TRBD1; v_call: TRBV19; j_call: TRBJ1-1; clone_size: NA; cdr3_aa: CASSIQGVGGGTEAFF; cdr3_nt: TGTGCCAGTAGTATACAGGGAGTAGGGGGCGGCACTGAAGCTTTCTTT
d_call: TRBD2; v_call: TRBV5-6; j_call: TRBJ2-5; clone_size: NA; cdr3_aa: CASSLIASGGGETQYF; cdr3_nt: TGTGCCAGCAGCTTGATCGCTAGCGGGGGCGGAGAGACCCAGTACTTC
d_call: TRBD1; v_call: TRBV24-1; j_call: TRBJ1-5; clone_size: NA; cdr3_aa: CATSPGQRSNPQHF; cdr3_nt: TGTGCCACCAGTCCGGGACAGCGGAGTAATCCCCAGCATTTT
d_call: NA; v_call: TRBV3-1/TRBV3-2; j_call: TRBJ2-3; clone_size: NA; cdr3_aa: CASSQATNTDTQYF; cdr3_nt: TGTGCCAGCAGCCAAGCTACCAACACAGATACGCAGTATTTT
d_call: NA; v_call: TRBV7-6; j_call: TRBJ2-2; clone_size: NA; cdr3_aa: CASSLAYGGVTGELFF; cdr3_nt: TGTGCCAGCAGCTTAGCGTACGGAGGGGTCACCGGGGAGCTGTTTTTT
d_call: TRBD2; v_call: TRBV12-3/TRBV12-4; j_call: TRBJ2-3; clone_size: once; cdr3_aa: CASSFIRGGPGDF; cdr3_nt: TGTGCCAGCAGTTTTATCCGGGGGGGGCCTGGGGATTTT
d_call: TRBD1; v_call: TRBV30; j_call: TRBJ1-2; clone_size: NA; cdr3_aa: CAWSRQGYGYTF; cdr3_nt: TGTGCCTGGAGTAGACAGGGCTATGGCTACACCTTC
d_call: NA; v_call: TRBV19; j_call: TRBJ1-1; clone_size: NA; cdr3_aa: CASSDTGITEAFF; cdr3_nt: TGTGCCAGTAGTGATACAGGGATCACTGAAGCTTTCTTT
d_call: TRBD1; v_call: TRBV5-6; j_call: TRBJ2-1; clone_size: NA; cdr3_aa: CASSLVQGRDEQFF; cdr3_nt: TGTGCCAGCAGCTTGGTACAGGGGAGAGATGAGCAGTTCTTC
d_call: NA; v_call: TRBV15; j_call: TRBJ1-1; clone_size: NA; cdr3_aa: CATSREGTGAMNTEAFF; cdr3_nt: TGTGCCACCAGCAGGGAAGGAACAGGTGCCATGAACACTGAAGCTTTCTTT
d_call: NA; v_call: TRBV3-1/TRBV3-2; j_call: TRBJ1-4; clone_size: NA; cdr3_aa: CASSQGKQGREKLFF; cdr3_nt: TGTGCCAGCAGCCAAGGAAAGCAGGGAAGGGAAAAACTGTTTTTT
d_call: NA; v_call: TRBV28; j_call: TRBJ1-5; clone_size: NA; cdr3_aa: CASSLGSLNQPQHF; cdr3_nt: TGTGCCAGCAGTTTAGGTAGTTTAAATCAGCCCCAGCATTTT
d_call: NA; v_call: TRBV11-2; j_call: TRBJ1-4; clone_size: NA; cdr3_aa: CASRRTGGGEKLFF; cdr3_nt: TGTGCCAGCAGACGAACGGGGGGTGGTGAAAAACTGTTTTTT
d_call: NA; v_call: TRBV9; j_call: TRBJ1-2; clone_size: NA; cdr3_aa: CASSVGGDANGYTF; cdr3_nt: TGTGCCAGCAGCGTAGGGGGGGATGCCAACGGCTACACCTTC
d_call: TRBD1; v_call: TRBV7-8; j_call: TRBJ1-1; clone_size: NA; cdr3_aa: CASSSIQGANTEAFF; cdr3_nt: TGTGCCAGCAGCTCGATACAGGGGGCGAACACTGAAGCTTTCTTT
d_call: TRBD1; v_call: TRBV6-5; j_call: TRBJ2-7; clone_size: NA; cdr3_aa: CASRVRQGVYEQYF; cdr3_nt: TGTGCCAGCAGGGTGAGACAGGGGGTTTACGAGCAGTACTTC
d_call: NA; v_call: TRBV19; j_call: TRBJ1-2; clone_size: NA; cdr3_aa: CASSGWGYGYTF; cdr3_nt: TGTGCCAGTTCGGGGTGGGGCTATGGCTACACCTTC
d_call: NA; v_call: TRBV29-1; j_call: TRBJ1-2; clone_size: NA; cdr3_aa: CSVRGQTLDGYTF; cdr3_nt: TGCAGCGTCCGGGGACAAACATTGGATGGCTACACCTTC